This note documents a single T cell receptor beta chain sequence. This clonotype was detected ten times or more. This clone's antigen is unknown. No base quality values were provided; no much bigger clone lies one nucleotide off. This sample was taken from a study of CD8 T cells in ankylosing spondylitis (dated 2017 in TCRdb). For the study in its entirety: T cell receptor beta repertoires were profiled in healthy donors and ankylosing spondylitis patients so that disease-linked TCR variants could be found. The full study cohort comprised some 27 ankylosing spondylitis patients and 110 or so healthy donors. Peripheral blood was sampled, and synovial fluid was also collected from ankylosing spondylitis patients. Study-wide findings and limitations: Blood from ankylosing spondylitis patients appeared to be characterized by a TCR beta motif composed of 7 to 9 highly homologous amino acid variants. The disease-linked clones had a CD8+ phenotype and were found at relatively low frequencies in peripheral blood. Some TCR beta motif variants had previously been reported in synovial fluid and blood of reactive arthritis patients, which suggested common disease-initiation mechanisms. According to the report, matched synovial fluid samples from ankylosing spondylitis patients were significantly enriched for the disease-linked clones.

Reads for this sample came from an Illumina HiSeq 2500. Quantitative 5'-RACE with molecular barcodes was the method used to prepare the TCR beta libraries. In the source study's methods: Disease-linked TCR variants were identified with a new computational method built on a probabilistic model of VDJ rearrangement. TCRdb passed the public sequencing reads through fastp at Q25 and MiXCR, retaining productive beta sequences. Every distinct CDR3 protein forms one entry, paired with its most common genes and DNA. TCRdb's processing, not the authors' own work, is the source of the V and J calls. In this sample the table shows some 250,000 distinct CDR3 sequences, roughly 10% of which occur a single time. The top ten constitute less than 8% of the sample. V is clipped by 0 bases and J by 2 bases, and the sequence between their germline boundaries is 9 bases long. The CDR3 sequence holds 15 residues, the cysteine and phenylalanine included. Kept here is only the CDR3 DNA, which spans 45 bases and is read in frame from base 1.

The sample was blood, either unsorted or a sorted T cell fraction (not recorded which). The chain uses TRBV12-3 or TRBV12-4 and TRBJ2-3, with the D segment possibly TRBD1 or TRBD2, each aligning over 5 bases. The TCR comes from a male donor with ankylosing spondylitis or in good health (not recorded which). The sequenced DNA: TGTGCCAGCAGTTTAGCGTGGGGGATCACAGATACGCAGTATTTT. Translated, this is CASSLAWGITDTQYF.